This T cell receptor (beta chain) stems from a study of cytomegalovirus exposure and HLA in healthy donors. Study information: For the 300 to 400 genotyped donors, over 80% fell within the Caucasian-associated ancestry cluster.

The study's findings and limits: V segments that were indistinguishable, TRBV6-2 and TRBV6-3 among them, were omitted from analysis.

This PCR relied on a set of 60 Vbeta primers and 13 Jbeta primers. Sequenced by immunoSEQ multiplex PCR; TCRdb stores in-frame clones only, minus some. The repertoire includes about 190,000 clones, over 60% of them detected once, and approximately 4.8% sits in the top ten. As to this clone: No antigen is known for it.

V was cut by 6 bases and J by 5 bases, with 17 bases left in between. The CDR3 spans 13 residues. Per the germline V gene, CDR1 is SQVTM and CDR2 is ANQGSEA. Healthy donors of bone marrow made up the group. J is TRBJ2-7 and V is TRBV29-1, with TRBD1 as a possible D gene (6 bases). This clonotype originated in a man aged 30-40 years in good health and CMV-seropositive. Sequenced sample: PBMCs. The CDR3 sequence is CSVSTGAGNEQYF. In nucleotides, the CDR3 is TGCAGCGTATCGACAGGCGCGGGTAACGAGCAGTACTTC.